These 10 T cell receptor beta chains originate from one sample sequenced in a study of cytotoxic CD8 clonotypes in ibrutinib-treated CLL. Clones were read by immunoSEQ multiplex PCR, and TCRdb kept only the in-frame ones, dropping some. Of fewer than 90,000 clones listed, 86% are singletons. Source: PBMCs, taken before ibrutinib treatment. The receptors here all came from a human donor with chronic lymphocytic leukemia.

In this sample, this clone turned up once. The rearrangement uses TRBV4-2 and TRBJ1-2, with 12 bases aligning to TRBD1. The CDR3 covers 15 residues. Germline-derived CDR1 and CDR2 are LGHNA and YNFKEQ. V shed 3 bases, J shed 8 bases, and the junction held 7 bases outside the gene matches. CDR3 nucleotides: TGTGCCAGCAGCCATCTGGGACAGGGGGCTCGAGGCTACACCTTC. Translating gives CASSHLGQGARGYTF.

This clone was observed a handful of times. The CDR3 region has the DNA TGCGCCAGCAGCTTGTTTTTTGCTGAGCAGTTCTTC. Protein product: CASSLFFAEQFF. The genes are TRBV5-1 and TRBJ2-1; D is unclear. V gave up 1 base and J gave up 9 bases, with 8 bases separating them. Looked up from germline, CDR1 is SGHRS and CDR2 is YFSETQ. This CDR3 contains 12 residues.

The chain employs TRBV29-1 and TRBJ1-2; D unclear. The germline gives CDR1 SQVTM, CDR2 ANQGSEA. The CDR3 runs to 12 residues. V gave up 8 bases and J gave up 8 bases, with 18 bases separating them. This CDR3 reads CSTDQTGGGYTF. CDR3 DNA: TGCAGCACCGACCAGACGGGCGGGGGCTACACCTTC.

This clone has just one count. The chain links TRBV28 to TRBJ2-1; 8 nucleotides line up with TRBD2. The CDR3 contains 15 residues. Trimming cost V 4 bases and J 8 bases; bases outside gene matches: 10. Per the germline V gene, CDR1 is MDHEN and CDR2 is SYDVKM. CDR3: CASSSGASGFYEQFF. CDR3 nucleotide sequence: TGTGCCAGCAGTTCCGGGGCTAGCGGGTTCTATGAGCAGTTCTTC.

The CDR3 bases are TGTGCCATCGAGGCGGGGTCCGATACGCAGTATTTT. Translated, it gives CAIEAGSDTQYF. The rearrangement links TRBV28 to TRBJ2-3; tentatively, D is TRBD2 (6 bases). Germline CDR1 and CDR2: MDHEN and SYDVKM. The CDR3 is made up of 12 amino acids. V was pared by 10 bases and J by 6 bases, with 14 bases between.

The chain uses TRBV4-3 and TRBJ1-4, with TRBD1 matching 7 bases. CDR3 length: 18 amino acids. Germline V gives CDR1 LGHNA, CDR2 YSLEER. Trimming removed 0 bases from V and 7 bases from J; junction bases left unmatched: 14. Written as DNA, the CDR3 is TGCGCCAGCAGCCAAGAGATACCACGCTGGGGACAGATTGAAAAACTGTTTTTT. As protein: CASSQEIPRWGQIEKLFF.

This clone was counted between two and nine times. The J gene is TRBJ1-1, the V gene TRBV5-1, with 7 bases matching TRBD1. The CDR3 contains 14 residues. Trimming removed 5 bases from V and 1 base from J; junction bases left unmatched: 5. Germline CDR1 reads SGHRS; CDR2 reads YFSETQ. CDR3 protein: CASRVGDRNTEAFF. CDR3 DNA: TGCGCCAGCAGGGTAGGGGACAGGAACACTGAAGCTTTCTTT. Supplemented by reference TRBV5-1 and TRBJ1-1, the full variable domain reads KAGVTQTPRYLIKTRGQQVTLSCSPISGHRSVSWYQQTPGQGLQFLFEYFSETQRNKGNFPGRFSGRQFSNSRSEMNVSTLELGDSALYLCASRVGDRNTEAFFGQGTRLTVV.

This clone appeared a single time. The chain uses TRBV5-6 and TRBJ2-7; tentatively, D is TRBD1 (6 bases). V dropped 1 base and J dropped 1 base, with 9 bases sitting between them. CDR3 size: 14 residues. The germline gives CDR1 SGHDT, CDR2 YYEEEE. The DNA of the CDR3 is TGTGCCAGCAGCTTGTACGGACAGTCCTACGAGCAGTACTTC. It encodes CASSLYGQSYEQYF.

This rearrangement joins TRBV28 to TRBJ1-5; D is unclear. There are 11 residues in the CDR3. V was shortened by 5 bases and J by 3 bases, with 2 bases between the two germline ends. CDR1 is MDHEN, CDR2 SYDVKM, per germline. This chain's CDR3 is CASSLNQPQHF. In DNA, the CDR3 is TGTGCCAGCAGTCTCAATCAGCCCCAGCATTTT. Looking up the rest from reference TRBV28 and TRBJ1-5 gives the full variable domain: DVKVTQSSRYLVKRTGEKVFLECVQDMDHENMFWYRQDPGLGLRLIYFSYDVKMKEKGDIPEGYSVSREKKERFSLILESASTNQTSMYLCASSLNQPQHFGDGTRLSIL.

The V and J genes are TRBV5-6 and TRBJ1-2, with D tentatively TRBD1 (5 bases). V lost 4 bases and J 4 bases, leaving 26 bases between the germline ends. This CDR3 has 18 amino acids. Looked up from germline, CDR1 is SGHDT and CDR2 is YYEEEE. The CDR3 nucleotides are TGTGCCAGCAGCCCATACATCTCGGCGGGGGGTAGTAGCTATGGCTACACCTTC. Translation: CASSPYISAGGSSYGYTF.